The 30 T cell receptor beta chains given below trace back to one sample, sequenced in a study of cytomegalovirus exposure and HLA in healthy donors. Use of 60 Vbeta and 13 Jbeta primers characterized the PCR. Sequencing was performed with immunoSEQ multiplex PCR; in TCRdb, only in-frame clones are kept and a portion is missing. The sample shows 160,000 or so clones, 65% to 85% of them seen only once. The sample taken for sequencing was PBMCs. These receptors all come from a woman aged 18-30 years in good health and CMV-seronegative.

The chain is built from TRBV18 and TRBJ1-1; possible D gene TRBD1, 5 bases. The germline gives CDR1 KGHSH, CDR2 LQKENI. This CDR3 has 15 amino acids. V lost 3 bases and J 1 base, leaving 12 bases between the germline ends. The CDR3 loop is CASSPAPTGNTEAFF. CDR3 sequence (DNA): TGTGCCAGCTCACCGGCCCCCACAGGGAACACTGAAGCTTTCTTT. Drawing the rest from reference TRBV18 and TRBJ1-1, the complete variable domain is NAGVMQNPRHLVRRRGQEARLRCSPMKGHSHVYWYRQLPEEGLKFMVYLQKENIIDESGMPKERFSAEFPKEGPSILRIQQVVRGDSAAYFCASSPAPTGNTEAFFGQGTRLTVV.

The rearrangement joins TRBV28 to TRBJ2-5; D gene unclear. V lost 3 bases and J lost 6, with 11 bases in between. The CDR3 runs 13 residues. Germline V gene data show CDR1 as MDHEN and CDR2 as SYDVKM. The chain's CDR3 is CASSLLRLKTQYF. The DNA of the CDR3 is TGTGCCAGCAGTTTGCTGAGGTTGAAGACCCAGTACTTC. Full variable domain (rest looked up from reference TRBV28 and TRBJ2-5): DVKVTQSSRYLVKRTGEKVFLECVQDMDHENMFWYRQDPGLGLRLIYFSYDVKMKEKGDIPEGYSVSREKKERFSLILESASTNQTSMYLCASSLLRLKTQYFGPGTRLLVL.

DNA for the CDR3: TGTGCCAGGGGGACAGGGGAATTCTACGAGCAGTACTTC. Amino acids: CARGTGEFYEQYF. The V and J genes are TRBV2 and TRBJ2-7; 10 bases are shared with TRBD1. After removal of 9 bases from V and 3 bases from J, the junction contained 5 bases not matched to a gene. In germline, CDR1 is SNHLY, CDR2 FYNNEI. The CDR3 contains 13 residues. The variable domain in full, with the rest retrieved from reference TRBV2 and TRBJ2-7, is EPEVTQTPSHQVTQMGQEVILRCVPISNHLYFYWYRQILGQKVEFLVSFYNNEISEKSEIFDDQFSVERPDGSNFTLKIRSTKLEDSAMYFCARGTGEFYEQYFGPGTRLTVT.

This chain joins TRBV7-9 and TRBJ2-5, with D hard to call. The length of the CDR3 is 18 residues. The V end lost 6 bases, the J end lost 1 base, and 24 bases lay between the germline ends. Germline V gene data show CDR1 as SEHNR and CDR2 as FQNEAQ (reference sequence). DNA for the CDR3: TGTGCCAGCAGTCCAACCCCGATCGTGCCTCGCGGCCAAGAGACCCAGTACTTC. This encodes CASSPTPIVPRGQETQYF.

The genes are TRBV11-3 and TRBJ2-7; D might be TRBD2 (5 bases). Between the trimmed V and J ends, which lost 1 base and 5 bases, there was a span of 12 bases. The CDR3 spans 14 residues. The germline V gene has CDR1 SGHNT and CDR2 YENEEA. In nucleotides, the CDR3 is TGTGCCAGCAGCTTAGCTCCTAGCTACCACGAGCAGTACTTC. Amino acids: CASSLAPSYHEQYF. The full variable domain, rest sourced from reference TRBV11-3 and TRBJ2-7, is EAGVVQSPRYKIIEKKQPVAFWCNPISGHNTLYWYLQNLGQGPELLIRYENEEAVDDSQLPKDRFSAERLKGVDSTLKIQPAELGDSAVYLCASSLAPSYHEQYFGPGTRLTVT.

The chain uses TRBV5-1 and TRBJ2-3; 11 bases are a match to TRBD2. The V segment lost 4 bases and the J segment 0 bases; nucleotides outside the gene matches: 4. The CDR3 totals 16 residues. Germline CDR1 SGHRS, CDR2 YFSETQ. The CDR3 sequence: CASSRTSGFSTDTQYF. CDR3 nucleotide sequence: TGCGCCAGCAGCCGGACTAGCGGGTTTAGCACAGATACGCAGTATTTT.

The chain has TRBV11-2 and TRBJ1-1, with a possible D match to TRBD1 (5 bases). Germline CDR1 SGHAT, CDR2 FQNNGV. The CDR3 has 14 amino acids. V dropped 4 bases and J dropped 10 bases, with 19 bases sitting between them. The CDR3 region has the DNA TGTGCCAGCAGCTCCCAAAACGAAGTGGGGCGAGCTTTCTTT. Encoded protein: CASSSQNEVGRAFF.

The chain carries TRBV10-2 and TRBJ2-2; the D is unclear. CDR1 is WSHSY and CDR2 is SAAADI in the germline V gene. The CDR3 is 13 amino acids. Trimming cost V 1 base and J 5 bases, with 5 bases left between them. This chain's CDR3 is CASSEFSTGELFF. The CDR3 bases are TGCGCCAGCAGTGAGTTTAGTACCGGGGAGCTGTTTTTT.

This clone was seen a handful of times. The J gene is TRBJ1-1, the V gene TRBV30; 7 bases fit TRBD1. The J segment lost 4 bases and the V segment lost 5 bases, leaving 4 bases of the junction unmatched. The germline CDR1 and CDR2 sequences are GTSNPN and SVGIG (reference sequence). This CDR3 region has 12 residues. CDR3 residues: CAWETGSTEAFF. In nucleotides, the CDR3 is TGTGCCTGGGAGACAGGGTCCACTGAAGCTTTCTTT. Variable domain in full (rest from reference TRBV30 and TRBJ1-1): SQTIHQWPATLVQPVGSPLSLECTVEGTSNPNLYWYRQAAGRGLQLLFYSVGIGQISSEVPQNLSASRPQDRQFILSSKKLLLSDSGFYLCAWETGSTEAFFGQGTRLTVV.

The J gene is TRBJ2-7, the V gene TRBV6-1; 7 bases agree with TRBD1. V trimming: 2 bases; J trimming: 4 bases; junction bases outside the gene matches: 8. The CDR3 consists of 15 residues. CDR1 and CDR2 from the germline V gene are MNHNS and SASEGT. The CDR3 DNA follows: TGTGCCAGCAGTGAATTAGGGACAGCACAGTACGAGCAGTACTTC. It translates to CASSELGTAQYEQYF.

V is TRBV6-4 and J is TRBJ2-5; the D gene is possibly TRBD1 (6 bases). Germline V CDR1 and CDR2: MRHNA, SNTAGT. This CDR3 contains 13 residues. Trimming stripped 3 bases from V and 1 base from J, with 6 bases between. DNA for the CDR3: TGTGCCAGCAGTGAGGACAGCCAAGAGACCCAGTACTTC. Translation: CASSEDSQETQYF.

The chain is built from TRBV23-1 and TRBJ1-5, with D perhaps matching TRBD1 (5 bases). TRBV23-1 is filed as an ORF, its function uncertain. This CDR3 has 15 amino acids. With 6 bases removed from V and 0 bases from J, the gap between germline ends came to 12 bases. The CDR3 coding sequence is TGCGCCAGCAGCGTCAGGGCCTATAGCAATCAGCCCCAGCATTTT. The encoded protein is CASSVRAYSNQPQHF.

The V call is TRBV5-1, the J call TRBJ1-5; 8 nucleotides align to TRBD1. The V segment lost 1 base and the J segment 2 bases; nucleotides outside the gene matches: 2. CDR3 size: 15 residues. The germline V gene has CDR1 SGHRS and CDR2 YFSETQ. As DNA, the CDR3 is TGCGCCAGCAGCTTGTCAGGGGGCGGCAATCAGCCCCAGCATTTT. Translating gives CASSLSGGGNQPQHF.

This clone was seen just once. The chain employs TRBV5-1 and TRBJ2-4, with D possibly being TRBD2 (6 bases). Germline CDR1 and CDR2: SGHRS and YFSETQ. This CDR3 spans 17 amino acids. V lost 0 bases and J lost 3, with 16 bases in between. The CDR3 region is CASSLGRGGNGKNIQYF. CDR3 sequence (DNA): TGCGCCAGCAGCTTGGGACGAGGCGGGAATGGCAAAAACATTCAGTACTTC.

The chain employs TRBV4-2 and TRBJ1-3; D is uncertain. The CDR3 is made up of 16 amino acids. CDR1 is LGHNA, CDR2 YNFKEQ, per germline. Trimming pared 3 bases from V and 0 bases from J, leaving 12 bases between. CDR3 sequence reads: CASSHTDGDSGNTIYF. CDR3 nucleotide sequence: TGTGCCAGCAGCCACACCGACGGGGACTCTGGAAACACCATATATTTT.

This chain uses TRBV7-3 with TRBJ1-5, with no clear D. The CDR3 totals 10 residues. The V gene lost 6 bases and the J gene lost 13 bases, with 10 bases spanning the gap. From germline, CDR1 is SGHTA and CDR2 FQGTGA. The CDR3 DNA is TGTGCCAGCAGTTCTCCGGGTCAGCATTTT. Its protein is CASSSPGQHF.

This clone has only one observation. This chain uses TRBV2 with TRBJ1-3; 7 bases are shared with TRBD1. CDR1 and CDR2 from the germline V gene are SNHLY and FYNNEI. The ends lost 4 bases at V and 4 bases at J; junction bases unmatched: 1. The CDR3 loop spans 13 amino acids. The CDR3 coding sequence is TGTGCCAGCAGTGTACAGGGGGGAAACACCATATATTTT. As protein: CASSVQGGNTIYF.

DNA of the CDR3: TGCGCCAGCAGCCAAGGACTAGCGGGGGGGTATGAGACCCAGTACTTC. Translating gives CASSQGLAGGYETQYF. The chain uses TRBV4-1 and TRBJ2-5, with TRBD2 identical over 14 bases. CDR1 MGHRA and CDR2 YSYEKL come from the germline V gene. The CDR3 covers 16 residues. V dropped 1 base and J dropped 5; count of bases not matched to a gene: 3.

The chain recombines TRBV6-5 with TRBJ2-7; TRBD2 might be the D (6 bases). This CDR3 spans 14 amino acids. V was cut by 0 bases and J by 3 bases, with 9 bases left in between. Germline assignment: CDR1 MNHEY and CDR2 SVGAGI. CDR3 region: CASSYSRGIYEQYF. CDR3 sequence (DNA): TGTGCCAGCAGTTACTCCCGGGGGATCTACGAGCAGTACTTC.

Here the CDR3 reads CASSSDRGRFNEQFF. For the CDR3, the DNA is TGTGCCAGCTCATCCGACAGGGGACGTTTTAATGAGCAGTTCTTC. The gene calls are TRBV18 and TRBJ2-1, with TRBD1 identical over 8 bases. V was clipped by 5 bases and J by 7 bases; unmatched bases: 10. This CDR3 spans 15 amino acids. Germline V gives CDR1 KGHSH, CDR2 LQKENI.

The V and J genes are TRBV6-4 and TRBJ1-1; D uncertain. Germline-derived CDR1 and CDR2 are MRHNA and SNTAGT. The V gene lost 6 bases and the J gene lost 5 bases, with 13 bases spanning the gap. The CDR3 has 13 amino acids. The CDR3 spells CASSASGVTEAFF. The CDR3 bases are TGTGCCAGCAGCGCCTCCGGGGTAACTGAAGCTTTCTTT.

This clone came up once. V is TRBV6-1 and J is TRBJ1-1; D may be TRBD1 (5 bases). V was pared by 10 bases and J by 8 bases, with 17 bases between. Per the germline V gene, CDR1 is MNHNS and CDR2 is SASEGT. The CDR3 has 12 residues. CDR3: CATQKVYREAFF. For the CDR3, the DNA is TGTGCCACCCAGAAAGTGTACAGGGAAGCTTTCTTT.

This clone was detected a few times. This rearrangement joins TRBV2 to TRBJ2-7; 9 bases map to TRBD1. Trimming took 5 bases from V and 3 from J; bases not matched to a gene: 2. In germline, CDR1 is SNHLY, CDR2 FYNNEI. The CDR3 is made up of 13 amino acids. CDR3 DNA: TGTGCCAGCAGTCGGGACAGGGACTACGAGCAGTACTTC. Its protein product is CASSRDRDYEQYF.

The chain uses TRBV29-1 and TRBJ1-1; D gene uncertain. The germline CDR1 and CDR2 sequences are SQVTM and ANQGSEA. Trimming took 7 bases from V and 9 from J, leaving 12 bases between them. CDR3 size: 10 residues. The CDR3 region has the DNA TGCAGCGCTGACACGGTGAAAGCTTTCTTT. Its translation is CSADTVKAFF.

The rearrangement joins TRBV19 to TRBJ1-2; TRBD1 aligns across 9 bases. Germline V CDR1 and CDR2: LNHDA, SQIVND (reference sequence). The V gene end was trimmed by 7 bases and the J gene end by 5 bases; junction bases not matched to a gene: 11. This CDR3 contains 15 residues. The CDR3 loop reads CASTTSSQGAYGYTF. The CDR3 region has the DNA TGTGCCAGTACCACTTCCTCACAGGGGGCATATGGCTACACCTTC.

V is TRBV5-5 and J is TRBJ2-6; no reliable D call. The CDR3 runs to 15 residues. Germline values: CDR1 SGHKS, CDR2 YYEKEE (reference sequence). The V end was cut by 2 bases, the J end by 1 base, with 7 bases between. CDR3 sequence: CASSFTDSGANVLTF. CDR3 in DNA: TGTGCCAGCAGCTTTACTGATTCTGGGGCCAACGTCCTGACTTTC.

This clone was counted a single time. The genes are TRBV19 and TRBJ1-5, with 8 bases matching TRBD1. Trimming took 4 bases from V and 6 from J; bases not matched to a gene: 8. CDR1 and CDR2 (germline): LNHDA, SQIVND (reference sequence). The CDR3 is 15 residues long. This chain's CDR3 is CASSTRTGWGQPQHF. The CDR3 bases are TGTGCCAGTAGTACCAGGACAGGGTGGGGTCAGCCCCAGCATTTT.

The sample holds a few counts of this clone. The J gene is TRBJ2-5, the V gene TRBV2, with D uncertain. The CDR3 is 11 amino acids. In germline, CDR1 is SNHLY, CDR2 FYNNEI. Trimming removed 7 bases from V and 5 bases from J, with 8 bases in between. The chain's CDR3 is CASNARETQYF. CDR3 DNA sequence: TGTGCCAGCAACGCACGGGAGACCCAGTACTTC.

The genes are TRBV6-5 and TRBJ1-4, with 9 bases that match TRBD1. Germline lookup yields CDR1 MNHEY and CDR2 SVGAGI. J lost 8 bases, V lost 0 bases, and 4 bases had no gene match. The length of the CDR3 is 15 residues. The CDR3 DNA sequence: TGTGCCAGCAGTTACTCAGGGACAGGGAAGGAAAAACTGTTTTTT. Amino acids: CASSYSGTGKEKLFF.

J is TRBJ2-6 and V is TRBV11-2; D is possibly TRBD2 (7 bases). The V end was cut by 5 bases, the J end by 2 bases, with 13 bases between. Germline lookup yields CDR1 SGHAT and CDR2 FQNNGV. This CDR3 spans 16 amino acids. Here the CDR3 DNA reads TGTGCCAGCAGCCCCCTCGGGGGGCCTGGGGCCAACGTCCTGACTTTC. This translates into CASSPLGGPGANVLTF.